Each of the 22 T cell receptor beta chains below was sequenced from the same sample in a study of blood T cell repertoires in COVID-19. Only in-frame clones appear in the TCRdb table, and some are missing; sequencing was by immunoSEQ multiplex PCR. The sample holds 400,000 or so clones, 89% seen once. Sequencing was carried out using peripheral blood. The receptors were sampled from a woman between 35 and 50 years old with COVID-19, enrolled during active disease.

This clone was found many times. The gene calls are TRBV6-5 and TRBJ1-3; D not certain. Germline loops: CDR1 MNHEY, CDR2 SVGAGI. The CDR3 contains 14 residues. The V end lost 7 bases, the J end lost 3 bases, and 13 bases lay between the germline ends. The CDR3 loop reads CASNDPEGGNTIYF. CDR3 in DNA: TGTGCCAGCAACGACCCTGAGGGTGGAAACACCATATATTTT.

V and J are TRBV5-1 and TRBJ2-3, with 7 positions matching TRBD1. V trimming: 0 bases; J trimming: 2 bases; junction bases outside the gene matches: 6. Looked up from germline, CDR1 is SGHRS and CDR2 is YFSETQ. The CDR3 has 16 amino acids. CDR3 sequence: CASSLARDSYTDTQYF. DNA for the CDR3: TGCGCCAGCAGCTTGGCCCGGGACAGTTACACAGATACGCAGTATTTT.

The V and J genes are TRBV5-1 and TRBJ2-7, with D perhaps matching TRBD1 (5 bases). This CDR3 spans 16 amino acids. Looked up from germline, CDR1 is SGHRS and CDR2 is YFSETQ. V lost 0 bases to trimming and J lost 2 bases, with 15 bases between them. Written as DNA, the CDR3 is TGCGCCAGCAGCTTGGCGTCAGGGCTCTCTCCCTACGAGCAGTACTTC. Its protein product is CASSLASGLSPYEQYF.

This rearrangement joins TRBV11-2 to TRBJ1-6; D ambiguous. The CDR3 covers 18 residues. Trimming removed 5 bases at V and 6 bases at J, with 23 bases between. Looked up from germline, CDR1 is SGHAT and CDR2 is FQNNGV. This CDR3 is CASSTAGVRLGSNSPLHF. CDR3 in DNA: TGTGCCAGCAGCACCGCGGGCGTGAGGCTGGGGAGTAATTCACCCCTCCACTTT. The whole variable domain, remainder taken from reference TRBV11-2 and TRBJ1-6, is EAGVAQSPRYKIIEKRQSVAFWCNPISGHATLYWYQQILGQGPKLLIQFQNNGVVDDSQLPKDRFSAERLKGVDSTLKIQPAKLEDSAVYLCASSTAGVRLGSNSPLHFGNGTRLTVT.

V is TRBV7-2 and J is TRBJ2-4; TRBD2 aligns across 7 bases. Germline values: CDR1 SGHTA, CDR2 FQGNSA. CDR3 length: 15 residues. Trimming cost V 8 bases and J 4 bases; bases outside gene matches: 11. This CDR3 is CASGSGEGKKNIQYF. DNA for the CDR3: TGTGCCAGCGGCTCGGGGGAGGGGAAGAAAAACATTCAGTACTTC.

The CDR3 DNA sequence: TGTGCCAGCAGCTTAGAACAGCGGGGGGCGACCAATGAGCAGTTCTTC. Translation gives CASSLEQRGATNEQFF. The chain employs TRBV7-8 and TRBJ2-1, with TRBD2 matching over 9 bases. The J segment lost 6 bases and the V segment lost 1 base, leaving 7 bases of the junction unmatched. The CDR3 sequence is 16 residues long. Germline assignment: CDR1 SGHVS and CDR2 FQNEAQ.

This chain uses TRBV7-3 with TRBJ2-5, with TRBD2 as a possible D gene (5 bases). Looked up from germline, CDR1 is SGHTA and CDR2 is FQGTGA. The V end was cut by 4 bases, the J end by 2 bases, with 8 bases between. CDR3 length: 13 residues. In DNA, the CDR3 is TGTGCCAGCAGCTCCGGGATTCAAGAGACCCAGTACTTC. Its translation is CASSSGIQETQYF.

The chain joins TRBV7-9 to TRBJ1-5, with a weak D call TRBD1 (6 bases). Germline values: CDR1 SEHNR, CDR2 FQNEAQ (reference sequence). Trimming left V 3 bases short and J 3 bases short, with 15 bases between. There are 16 residues in the CDR3. This CDR3 is CASSLWGGTDNQPQHF. CDR3 bases: TGTGCCAGCAGCTTGTGGGGGGGCACTGACAATCAGCCCCAGCATTTT.

The chain couples TRBV10-3 to TRBJ1-1; the D is unclear. Germline CDR1 is ENHRY and CDR2 is SYGVKD. The CDR3 has 13 residues. The V and J ends lost 4 bases and 1 base respectively, with 7 bases between them. CDR3 region: CAISGGGNTEAFF. Here the CDR3 DNA reads TGTGCCATCAGTGGAGGAGGGAACACTGAAGCTTTCTTT.

The CDR3 is CASRVAPNTGELFF. CDR3 sequence (DNA): TGTGCCAGTAGAGTAGCGCCGAACACCGGGGAGCTGTTTTTT. The rearrangement uses TRBV19 and TRBJ2-2; perhaps TRBD2 as D (5 bases). The V end was cut by 6 bases, the J end by 0 bases, with 8 bases between. There are 14 residues in the CDR3. CDR1 and CDR2 from the germline V gene are LNHDA and SQIVND (reference sequence).

The chain couples TRBV9 to TRBJ2-3, with 8 bases lining up with TRBD2. The trim removed 0 bases at V and 5 bases at J, leaving 5 bases unmatched. This CDR3 spans 15 amino acids. Germline lookup yields CDR1 SGDLS and CDR2 YYNGEE. The CDR3 loop reads CASSVDGRAGDTQYF. As DNA, the CDR3 is TGTGCCAGCAGCGTAGACGGGAGGGCCGGAGATACGCAGTATTTT.

This clone has more than one count but fewer than ten. V gene TRBV28 combines with J gene TRBJ1-2; TRBD1 matches at 12 bases. J gave up 4 bases and V 4 bases, and 4 bases lay outside the gene matches. The germline V gene has CDR1 MDHEN and CDR2 SYDVKM. This CDR3 is built from 15 residues. The CDR3 here is CASSSGQGAFYGYTF. In nucleotides, the CDR3 is TGTGCCAGCAGTTCGGGACAGGGGGCGTTCTATGGCTACACCTTC.

The chain employs TRBV27 and TRBJ2-7; 10 bases align to TRBD1. The CDR3 sequence is 16 residues long. The J segment lost 7 bases and the V segment lost 5 bases, leaving 14 bases of the junction unmatched. Germline V gene sequence: CDR1 MNHEY, CDR2 SMNVEV (reference sequence). CDR3 region: CASSPERDRGLREQYF. In nucleotides, the CDR3 is TGTGCCAGCAGTCCGGAGAGGGACAGGGGTCTAAGGGAGCAGTACTTC.

This chain connects TRBV6-5 to TRBJ1-1; D possibly corresponds to TRBD1 (5 bases). V dropped 7 bases and J dropped 0 bases, with 12 bases sitting between them. The CDR3 consists of 14 residues. The germline CDR1 and CDR2 sequences are MNHEY and SVGAGI. CDR3 nucleotide sequence: TGTGCCAGCACCCTGACAGCTATGAACACTGAAGCTTTCTTT. Translated: CASTLTAMNTEAFF.

The chain joins TRBV19 to TRBJ2-2; 8 nucleotides agree with TRBD1. Germline-derived CDR1 and CDR2 are LNHDA and SQIVND (reference sequence). V was clipped by 5 bases and J by 6 bases; unmatched bases: 17. This CDR3 region has 18 residues. For the CDR3, the DNA is TGTGCCAGTAGTTTCGACACCTACAGGGGGTCATATGCCGGGGAGCTGTTTTTT. It codes for CASSFDTYRGSYAGELFF.

This rearrangement joins TRBV19 to TRBJ1-6, with D possibly TRBD1 on 5 matching bases. Trimming took 7 bases from V and 4 from J, leaving 14 bases between them. The CDR3 has 15 residues. CDR1 LNHDA and CDR2 SQIVND come from the germline V gene (reference sequence). CDR3 in amino acids: CASTPDGGYNSPLHF. CDR3 DNA: TGTGCCAGTACCCCCGACGGGGGTTATAATTCACCCCTCCACTTT.

Written as DNA, the CDR3 is TGTGCCAGTAGGTCAGGGTATTCAGCTGAAGCTTTCTTT. Protein sequence: CASRSGYSAEAFF. The chain couples TRBV19 to TRBJ1-1; tentatively, D is TRBD1 (5 bases). V lost 6 bases and J 6 bases, leaving 14 bases between the germline ends. Germline CDR1 is LNHDA and CDR2 is SQIVND (reference sequence). CDR3 length: 13 amino acids.

This sequence joins TRBV27 and TRBJ1-5, with D tentatively TRBD1 (6 bases). Germline CDR1 and CDR2: MNHEY and SMNVEV (reference sequence). CDR3 length equals 14 residues. V was trimmed by 3 bases and J by 0 bases, leaving 6 bases between them. The CDR3 protein is CASSLTGSNQPQHF. In DNA, the CDR3 is TGTGCCAGCAGTTTGACAGGTAGCAATCAGCCCCAGCATTTT.

This chain links TRBV7-8 with TRBJ2-7, with 8 bases lining up with TRBD2. There are 14 residues in the CDR3. With V trimmed by 2 bases and J by 5 bases, 5 bases remained unmatched. The germline gives CDR1 SGHVS, CDR2 FQNEAQ. In nucleotides, the CDR3 is TGTGCCAGCAGCTTAATCGACGGGAGGGACGAGCAGTACTTC. This translates into CASSLIDGRDEQYF.

The chain employs TRBV21-1 and TRBJ1-5; the table assigns TRBD1, which was not confirmed against the DNA. TRBV21-1 counts as a pseudogene. This CDR3 spans 15 amino acids. CDR3 DNA: TGTGCCAGCATCAATATGCAGAATAGCAATCAGCCCCAGCATTTT. Amino acid sequence: CASINMQNSNQPQHF.

The rearrangement joins TRBV7-2 to TRBJ1-4; D gene uncertain. There are 12 residues in the CDR3. Germline V gene lookup returns CDR1 SGHTA and CDR2 FQGNSA. The ends were cut back, 2 bases at V and 7 bases at J, with 5 bases in the middle. CDR3 region: CASSLRGEKLFF. For the CDR3, the DNA is TGTGCCAGCAGCTTACGAGGTGAAAAACTGTTTTTT.

The chain links TRBV6-5 to TRBJ2-7; D might be TRBD1 (5 bases). The CDR3 spans 13 residues. Germline V lookup: CDR1 MNHEY, CDR2 SVGAGI. Trimming removed 8 bases from V and 1 base from J, with 12 bases in between. The CDR3 DNA reads TGTGCCAGCGTGTACAGGATTTCCTACGAGCAGTACTTC. It yields the protein CASVYRISYEQYF.